Described below is a single TCR beta chain sequence and its context. Its specificity is not known. Trimming left V 0 bases short and J 0 bases short, with 16 bases between. The germline gives CDR1 LGHNT, CDR2 FRNRAP. The CDR3 loop spans 18 amino acids. These data come from a study of shared clonotypes between healthy human individuals. Study results and limitations: Tissue TCR repertoires likely differ from these blood-only repertoires.

Within Nashville, Tennessee resided all donors, each a Caucasian adult. Template amounts of about 290 ng DNA, 30,000 or so T cell genomes, were employed in unsorted PBMC replicate PCRs. PBMC DNA, left unsorted, was sequenced on ten immunoSEQ deep assay plates. Assay used: immunoSEQ multiplex PCR; TCRdb lists only in-frame clones, some missing. The table has 450,000 to 500,000 clones, approximately 84% seen once. What was sequenced was PBMCs. The chain carries TRBV12-5 and TRBJ2-3, with D tentatively TRBD1 or TRBD2 (5 bases each). The receptor's source is a woman aged 40 to 50 in good health. Some clones in this sample may be carry-over from other donors' samples. The CDR3 sequence is CASGLVLGARISTDTQYF. The CDR3 DNA sequence: TGTGCTAGTGGTTTGGTACTCGGGGCCAGGATCAGCACAGATACGCAGTATTTT.